This TCR beta chain is from a study of cytomegalovirus exposure and HLA in healthy donors. Study-level information: Early on, a data release was issued that held approximately 78 million unique TCRs from HLA-typed donors. Study findings and constraints: The classifier, whose performance was assessed in both the original and validation cohorts, reportedly diagnosed cytomegalovirus status with high specificity and sensitivity. The study dropped some indistinguishable V segments, TRBV6-2 and TRBV6-3 among them.

Of note for this clone: The antigen is unknown.

PCR employed 60 Vbeta and 13 Jbeta primers. Here immunoSEQ multiplex PCR was the method, and the copy in TCRdb shows in-frame clones only, minus some. This table holds about 130,000 clones, roughly four fifths found once. The germline CDR1 and CDR2 sequences are SGHDT and YYEEEE. Between the trimmed V and J ends, which lost 1 base and 8 bases, there was a span of 13 bases. The CDR3 consists of 15 residues. The J gene is TRBJ1-6, the V gene TRBV5-6, with D maybe TRBD1 (5 bases). Sequenced: PBMCs. This receptor was taken from a woman aged 45-65 years in good health and CMV-seropositive. CDR3 region: CASSLWAKTDSPLHF. CDR3 nucleotides: TGTGCCAGCAGCTTGTGGGCAAAGACAGATTCACCCCTCCACTTT.